This TCR beta chain originates from a study of blood T cell repertoires in COVID-19. For the study at large: Nucleic acid was either cDNA or gDNA, and it came from T cells, B-cell-depleted T cells, or PBMCs.

Clones were sequenced by immunoSEQ multiplex PCR, and TCRdb holds only the in-frame ones, with some missing. This table holds over 100,000 clones, around 86% found once. CDR1 is SEHNR and CDR2 is FQNEAQ in the germline V gene (reference sequence). V lost 2 bases to trimming and J lost 3 bases, with 13 bases between them. The CDR3 has 15 amino acids. This clone was counted once. The specimen was peripheral blood. The sequence came from a woman aged 55-75 years with active or convalescent COVID-19. V usage is TRBV7-9 and J usage is TRBJ1-2; TRBD1 might be the D (6 bases). In DNA form, the CDR3 reads TGTGCCAGCAGCTTAACATCCTGGACAGACTATGGCTACACCTTC. Translation: CASSLTSWTDYGYTF.